The sequence of this TCR beta chain was determined in a study of blood T cell repertoires in COVID-19. For the study at large: Some COVID-19 samples were acute and others convalescent; all came from the United States, Italy and Spain.

As regards this clone: A much larger clone sits a single nucleotide away, making a read error possible. Other DNA sequences in this specimen translate into the identical CDR3.

The CDR3 spans 17 residues. CDR1 is LNHNV and CDR2 is YYDKDF in the germline V gene (reference sequence). Under the authors' procedure: Estimated nucleated cell counts came from reference gene primer amplification. Clones were sequenced by immunoSEQ multiplex PCR, and TCRdb holds only the in-frame ones, with some missing. Clonal size and the V and J genes are those of that table, whereas D and trimming came from the DNA. The top ten clones hold around 8% of a sample with 250,000 to 350,000 clones, more than 70% of them seen once. Sequenced material: peripheral blood. This chain links TRBV15 with TRBJ2-7; TRBD2 matches at 10 bases. The TCR originated in a woman aged 50 to 65 who had recovered from COVID-19. In nucleotides, the CDR3 is TGTGCCACTAGCAAATCGTTAAGAACTAGCGGGAAAAACGAGCAGTACTTC. Protein product: CATSKSLRTSGKNEQYF.